This T cell receptor (beta chain) was identified during a study of patients and donors after allogeneic stem cell transplantation. TCRdb re-analysed the RT-PCR reads in MiXCR, keeping a single row per CDR3 protein. Of about a million distinct CDR3 sequences in the sample, roughly 18% were seen once. V gave up 1 base and J gave up 8 bases, with 11 bases separating them. In germline, CDR1 is SGHDN, CDR2 FVKESK. This CDR3 spans 13 amino acids. Material: blood, either unsorted or a sorted T cell fraction (not recorded which). This receptor was identified in a human donor who was either an allogeneic HSCT recipient or a stem cell or donor lymphocyte infusion donor (not recorded which). It is not recorded whose cells these are; they may come from a transplant donor. The rearrangement uses TRBV14 and TRBJ1-2; D is undetermined. CDR3 amino acids: CASSQGSGLGYTF. The CDR3 nucleotides are TGTGCCAGCAGCCAAGGTTCCGGGTTGGGCTACACCTTC.